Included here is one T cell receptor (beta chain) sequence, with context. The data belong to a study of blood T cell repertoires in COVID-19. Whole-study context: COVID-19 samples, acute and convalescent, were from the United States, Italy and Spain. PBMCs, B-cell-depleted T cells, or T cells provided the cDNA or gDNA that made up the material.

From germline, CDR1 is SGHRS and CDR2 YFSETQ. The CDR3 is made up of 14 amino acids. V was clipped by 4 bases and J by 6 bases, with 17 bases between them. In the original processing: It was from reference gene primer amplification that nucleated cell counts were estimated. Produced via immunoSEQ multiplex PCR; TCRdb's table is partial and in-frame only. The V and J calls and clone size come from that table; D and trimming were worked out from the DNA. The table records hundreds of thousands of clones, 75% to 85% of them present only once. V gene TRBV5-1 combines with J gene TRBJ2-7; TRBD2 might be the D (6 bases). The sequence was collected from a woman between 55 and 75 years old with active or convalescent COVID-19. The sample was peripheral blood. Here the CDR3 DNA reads TGCGCCAGCAGCCCGGAACGGGGGTTCGGCGAGCAGTACTTC. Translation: CASSPERGFGEQYF.